This record covers a single TCR beta chain. Its antigen is undetermined. This entry is derived from a study of blood T cells in healthy people across ages. Study findings and constraints: A roughly linear fall in TCR beta diversity per million T cells was seen with increasing age. Estimated diversity, derived from one million T cells, was regarded as an underestimate.

It was with a sample-barcoded 5' primer and a J-beta primer mix that a second PCR of about 7 to 12 cycles was run. TCRdb used MiXCR to reprocess the 5' RACE reads, holding one entry per CDR3 protein. The table has 800,000 to 950,000 distinct CDR3 sequences, roughly 28% seen once. The CDR3 totals 14 residues. The germline CDR1 and CDR2 sequences are SGHRS and YFSETQ. J gave up 5 bases and V 0 bases, and 4 bases lay outside the gene matches. This same sample was also taken into another study, of T cells of mothers and their children. This second study notes: With the M1S primer of the second PCR, sample barcodes and 2-4 random nucleotides were added.

The TCR sequence derives from a woman in her forties in good health. This sequence joins TRBV5-1 and TRBJ2-5; 7 positions agree with TRBD2. The material sequenced was blood. The CDR3 loop reads CASSLGLAAETQYF. The CDR3 DNA reads TGCGCCAGCAGCTTGGGGCTAGCGGCGGAGACCCAGTACTTC.